These 16 T cell receptor beta chains were sequenced from one sample in a study of siplizumab effects on memory and regulatory T cells. Clones were sequenced by immunoSEQ multiplex PCR, and TCRdb holds only the in-frame ones, with some missing. Here the sample spans 90,000 to 120,000 clones, 91% being singletons. Sequencing input: CD4+ T cells sorted from blood. The receptors were sampled from a human donor in good health. Some clones in this sample may be carry-over from other donors' samples.

The chain combines TRBV18 with TRBJ1-1; 11 bases match TRBD1. J gave up 4 bases and V 3 bases, and 7 bases lay outside the gene matches. Germline CDR1 and CDR2: KGHSH and LQKENI. This CDR3 region has 16 residues. The DNA for the CDR3 is TGTGCCAGCTCACCGGCGGAAGGACAGGGGGCCACTGAAGCTTTCTTT. As protein: CASSPAEGQGATEAFF.

The chain links TRBV14 to TRBJ2-5; the match to TRBD2 covers 11 bases. CDR1 is SGHDN and CDR2 is FVKESK in the germline V gene. Germline trimming cut 3 bases from V and 1 base from J; bases unmatched to any gene: 16. The CDR3 consists of 20 residues. CDR3 nucleotides: TGTGCCAGCAGCCAGAGACGGGGTGGACTAGCGGGCCGGATCCAAGAGACCCAGTACTTC. Protein: CASSQRRGGLAGRIQETQYF.

This chain links TRBV7-8 with TRBJ2-3; possible D gene TRBD2, 6 bases. Trimming took off 3 bases at V and 8 bases at J, with 9 bases between the two ends. CDR1 is SGHVS, CDR2 FQNEAQ, per germline. The CDR3 sequence is 12 residues long. Here the CDR3 reads CASSFGGVTQYF. The DNA of the CDR3 is TGTGCCAGCAGCTTTGGCGGGGTTACGCAGTATTTT.

This clone appeared a few times. The genes are TRBV6-5 and TRBJ1-4; D gene unclear. The CDR3 extends over 14 amino acids. V shed 6 bases and J shed 5 bases, with 13 bases lying between them. Germline V gives CDR1 MNHEY, CDR2 SVGAGI. The CDR3 region has the DNA TGTGCCAGCAGAACGTTCTTACCGAATGAAAAACTGTTTTTT. It is translated as CASRTFLPNEKLFF.

The genes are TRBV2 and TRBJ2-3; TRBD2 matches at 9 bases. This CDR3 comprises 13 residues. Trimming took 8 bases from V and 6 from J; bases not matched to a gene: 6. Germline V lookup: CDR1 SNHLY, CDR2 FYNNEI. CDR3: CASVREGRDTQYF. CDR3 in DNA: TGTGCCAGCGTGCGGGAGGGCCGGGATACGCAGTATTTT.

The chain is built from TRBV18 and TRBJ2-7; 10 bases agree with TRBD1. Germline assignment: CDR1 KGHSH and CDR2 LQKENI. V was clipped by 2 bases and J by 3 bases; unmatched bases: 4. There are 15 residues in the CDR3. The CDR3 sequence: CASSPGTGASYEQYF. DNA for the CDR3: TGTGCCAGCTCACCAGGGACAGGGGCAAGCTACGAGCAGTACTTC.

The V call is TRBV18, the J call TRBJ2-7, with D unclear. The germline V and J ends were trimmed by 4 bases and 2 bases, with 6 bases remaining between them. CDR3 length equals 12 residues. Looked up from germline, CDR1 is KGHSH and CDR2 is LQKENI. Here the CDR3 DNA reads TGTGCCAGCTCACTGGCACCCTACGAGCAGTACTTC. Amino acid sequence: CASSLAPYEQYF.

V usage is TRBV12-2 and J usage is TRBJ1-5; the table's D gene call, TRBD1, was not cross checked with the DNA. TRBV12-2 is tagged as a pseudogene. This CDR3 region has 15 residues. The CDR3 is CASRLTEEGDQPQHF. Written as DNA, the CDR3 is TGTGCAAGTCGCTTGACGGAAGAGGGGGATCAGCCCCAGCATTTT.

The genes are TRBV6-1 and TRBJ2-3, with 7 bases matching TRBD2. The CDR3 extends over 14 amino acids. With V trimmed by 6 bases and J by 3 bases, 6 bases remained unmatched. From germline, CDR1 is MNHNS and CDR2 SASEGT. CDR3 nucleotide sequence: TGTGCCAGCAGGCGACTAGCTTGGACAGATACGCAGTATTTT. Protein product: CASRRLAWTDTQYF.

The rearrangement joins TRBV15 to TRBJ2-1; TRBD1 agrees at 7 bases. After removal of 0 bases from V and 5 bases from J, the junction contained 4 bases not matched to a gene. Germline loops: CDR1 LNHNV, CDR2 YYDKDF (reference sequence). The CDR3 consists of 15 residues. CDR3 sequence: CATSRDRGKDNEQFF. Written as DNA, the CDR3 is TGTGCCACCAGCAGAGACAGGGGGAAGGACAATGAGCAGTTCTTC.

The chain combines TRBV7-9 with TRBJ2-7, with a tentative D call TRBD2 (6 bases). This CDR3 has 15 residues. With 4 bases removed from V and 2 bases from J, the gap between germline ends came to 15 bases. The germline V gene has CDR1 SEHNR and CDR2 FQNEAQ (reference sequence). The CDR3 reads CASSSVLAFAYEQYF. Written as DNA, the CDR3 is TGTGCCAGCAGCTCCGTGCTAGCGTTCGCCTACGAGCAGTACTTC. The whole variable domain, filled in from reference TRBV7-9 and TRBJ2-7, reads DTGVSQNPRHKITKRGQNVTFRCDPISEHNRLYWYRQTLGQGPEFLTYFQNEAQLEKSRLLSDRFSAERPKGSFSTLEIQRTEQGDSAMYLCASSSVLAFAYEQYFGPGTRLTVT.

This sequence joins TRBV28 and TRBJ2-3; the match to TRBD2 covers 13 bases. Germline V gene data show CDR1 as MDHEN and CDR2 as SYDVKM. The CDR3 length is 16 residues. Trimming took 3 bases from V and 3 from J; bases not matched to a gene: 3. The CDR3 coding sequence is TGTGCCAGCAGTTTTCAACTAGCGGGAGGGACAGATACGCAGTATTTT. It is translated as CASSFQLAGGTDTQYF.

V and J are TRBV5-1 and TRBJ1-5, with a weak D call TRBD1 (6 bases). CDR3 length: 14 residues. The germline V and J ends were trimmed by 3 bases and 2 bases, with 9 bases remaining between them. Germline V gives CDR1 SGHRS, CDR2 YFSETQ. The CDR3 sequence: CASSSSGGNQPQHF. The CDR3 DNA sequence: TGCGCCAGCAGCTCTTCAGGGGGCAATCAGCCCCAGCATTTT.

This rearrangement joins TRBV19 to TRBJ2-2; D call uncertain. The V end was cut by 3 bases, the J end by 1 base, with 15 bases between. The germline V gene has CDR1 LNHDA and CDR2 SQIVND (reference sequence). This CDR3 spans 17 amino acids. CDR3 amino acids: CASSILGALGNTGELFF. The DNA for the CDR3 is TGTGCCAGTAGTATCTTAGGAGCCTTGGGGAACACCGGGGAGCTGTTTTTT.

This rearrangement joins TRBV5-6 to TRBJ2-5; D remains unclear. The CDR3 consists of 11 residues. Germline V gives CDR1 SGHDT, CDR2 YYEEEE. V was trimmed by 2 bases and J by 2 bases, leaving 1 base between them. DNA for the CDR3: TGTGCCAGCAGCTTTCAAGAGACCCAGTACTTC. Translation: CASSFQETQYF.

This sequence joins TRBV7-9 and TRBJ1-1, with TRBD1 as a possible D gene (5 bases). The CDR3 has 13 amino acids. Germline V gene data show CDR1 as SEHNR and CDR2 as FQNEAQ (reference sequence). Trimming shortened V by 4 bases and J by 1 base, and 7 bases separated the two germline ends. CDR3 sequence reads: CASSWGRNTEAFF. CDR3 DNA: TGTGCCAGCAGCTGGGGACGGAACACTGAAGCTTTCTTT.